This entry lists 25 T cell receptor beta chains sequenced from one sample in a study of T cell repertoires in cytomegalovirus infection. These receptors have no known antigen. TCRdb called the reads again in MiXCR, with one record for every CDR3 protein. In the table there are about 770,000 distinct CDR3 sequences, 25% to 30% of which are singletons. This specimen was cultured CD8+ T cells from PBMCs, taken from culture after CMV antigen stimulation. These receptors all stem from a human donor in good health (CMV status not recorded). Some clones in this sample may be carry-over from other donors' samples.

The J gene is TRBJ1-2, the V gene TRBV7-4, with D possibly matching TRBD1 (6 bases). The CDR3 spans 15 residues. CDR1 and CDR2 (germline): SGHVT, SQSDAQ. The V end was cut by 5 bases, the J end by 5 bases, with 18 bases between. CDR3 region: CASSHSGGPHYGYTF. CDR3 bases: TGTGCCAGCAGCCACTCCGGGGGGCCCCATTATGGCTACACCTTC.

This clonotype has only a few counts. The J gene is TRBJ1-1, the V gene TRBV28; unclear D gene. The V gene's germline CDR1 is MDHEN and CDR2 SYDVKM. The CDR3 runs 13 residues. The V end was cut by 3 bases, the J end by 3 bases, with 8 bases between. The CDR3: CASSFPYDTEAFF. The CDR3 DNA sequence: TGTGCCAGCAGTTTCCCCTATGACACTGAAGCTTTCTTT.

The V call is TRBV12-3 or TRBV12-4, the J call TRBJ2-7, with 9 bases lining up with TRBD1. This CDR3 region has 16 residues. The junction had 12 bases not matched to a gene; V was cut back by 6 bases and J by 3 bases. CDR3 coding DNA: TGTGCCAGCAGCCCCGGACAGGGGACGGGAGTCTACGAGCAGTACTTC. Translating gives CASSPGQGTGVYEQYF.

On this clonotype: A clone one base away is much larger, so this may be a read error. Given the absence of the conserved phenylalanine or tryptophan at the CDR3 end, a read error is likely. The chain joins TRBV7-6 to TRBJ2-1; 8 bases are a match to TRBD2. CDR3 length: 17 amino acids. Per germline, CDR1 SGHVS and CDR2 FNYEAQ. Trimming at V came to 5 bases and at J to 2 bases, leaving 11 bases not matched to a gene. In DNA, the CDR3 is TGTGCCAGCAGCCTCCAGGGGAAGCGGGGGACCTACAATGAGCAGTTCTCC. It codes for CASSLQGKRGTYNEQFS.

This clonotype was picked up a small number of times. The CDR3 region is CASSRSWPGSPLHF. DNA of the CDR3: TGTGCCAGCAGTAGGTCATGGCCAGGATCACCCCTCCACTTT. J is TRBJ1-6 and V is TRBV6-2 or TRBV6-3; no reliable D call. The CDR3 loop spans 14 amino acids. CDR1 is MNHEY, CDR2 SVGEGT, per germline. V lost 5 bases, J lost 10 bases, and 15 bases lay in between.

This clonotype appeared many times. Here the CDR3 reads CASSPTPTGHTEAFF. In nucleotides, the CDR3 is TGTGCCAGCAGCCCAACTCCGACAGGACACACTGAAGCTTTCTTT. V and J are TRBV12-3 or TRBV12-4 and TRBJ1-1, with D possibly being TRBD1 (6 bases). The CDR3 covers 15 residues. V lost 6 bases to trimming and J lost 3 bases, with 17 bases between them.

The V gene is TRBV13, the J gene TRBJ2-1; 8 bases match TRBD2. Per germline, CDR1 PRHDT and CDR2 FYEKMQ (reference sequence). V was pared by 5 bases and J by 0 bases, with 6 bases of the junction left unmatched. The CDR3 totals 16 residues. The CDR3 sequence: CASSPKAGGSYNEQFF. The CDR3 DNA sequence: TGTGCCAGCAGCCCGAAGGCGGGGGGCTCCTACAATGAGCAGTTCTTC.

In its sample, this clonotype was seen many times. The chain uses TRBV12-3 or TRBV12-4 and TRBJ2-7, with 10 bases that match TRBD2. Losses at the gene ends were 4 bases for V and 2 bases for J; bases not matched to a gene: 11. The CDR3 loop spans 17 amino acids. CDR3 residues: CASSSRASGGPTYEQYF. The DNA for the CDR3 is TGTGCCAGCAGTTCTAGGGCTAGCGGGGGTCCTACCTACGAGCAGTACTTC.

The CDR3 nucleotides read TGTGCCAGCAGCGTAGAAAGGGAGCAGTTCTTC. It codes for CASSVEREQFF. The chain is built from TRBV9 and TRBJ2-1; D unresolved. The germline V and J ends were trimmed by 0 bases and 10 bases, with 5 bases remaining between them. The length of the CDR3 is 11 residues. Germline V gives CDR1 SGDLS, CDR2 YYNGEE. The full variable domain, with the rest looked up from reference TRBV9 and TRBJ2-1, is DSGVTQTPKHLITATGQRVTLRCSPRSGDLSVYWYQQSLDQGLQFLIQYYNGEERAKGNILERFSAQQFPDLHSELNLSSLELGDSALYFCASSVEREQFFGPGTRLTVL.

This clonotype has just a few counts. This chain joins TRBV19 and TRBJ2-5; possibly TRBD1 for D (5 bases). CDR3 length equals 17 residues. Germline CDR1 LNHDA, CDR2 SQIVND (reference sequence). Between the trimmed V and J ends, which lost 3 bases and 0 bases, there was a span of 17 bases. CDR3: CASSIKGRVRDQETQYF. CDR3 sequence (DNA): TGTGCCAGTAGTATTAAAGGACGGGTCAGGGACCAAGAGACCCAGTACTTC.

This chain joins TRBV7-9 and TRBJ1-1, with D hard to call. V lost 6 bases and J lost 8, with 16 bases in between. The CDR3 totals 13 residues. Per germline, CDR1 SEHNR and CDR2 FQNEAQ (reference sequence). CDR3: CASRSQERREAFF. The CDR3 region has the DNA TGTGCCAGCAGGTCCCAGGAGAGGAGGGAAGCTTTCTTT.

There are many counts of this clonotype. This rearrangement joins TRBV12-3 or TRBV12-4 to TRBJ1-1; D is possibly TRBD1 (5 bases). The germline V and J ends were trimmed by 5 bases and 1 base, with 17 bases remaining between them. This CDR3 contains 16 residues. The CDR3 DNA follows: TGTGCCAGCAGTCTAGGGTGGGGGGTTTGGAACACTGAAGCTTTCTTT. The encoded protein is CASSLGWGVWNTEAFF.

This chain links TRBV20-1 with TRBJ2-2, with D possibly TRBD2 on 6 matching bases. The V end was cut by 0 bases, the J end by 5 bases, with 19 bases between. The CDR3 is 17 amino acids. Germline CDR1 reads DFQATT; CDR2 reads SNEGSKA (reference sequence). CDR3 nucleotide sequence: TGCAGTGCTAGAGAGGGGAAGGCCGGGGGATGGACCGGGGAGCTGTTTTTT. It specifies CSAREGKAGGWTGELFF.

The chain is built from TRBV15 and TRBJ2-7, with D unresolved. V gave up 1 base and J gave up 5 bases, with 6 bases separating them. Germline CDR1 is LNHNV and CDR2 is YYDKDF (reference sequence). The CDR3 contains 12 residues. The CDR3 here is CATSRVGDEQYV. The CDR3 DNA sequence: TGTGCCACCAGCAGAGTTGGGGACGAGCAGTACGTC.

This clonotype was picked up many times. The V call is TRBV14, the J call TRBJ2-2; D possibly corresponds to TRBD1 (5 bases). The CDR3 extends over 13 amino acids. V was trimmed by 7 bases and J by 1 base, leaving 7 bases between them. CDR1 is SGHDN and CDR2 is FVKESK in the germline V gene. The DNA for the CDR3 is TGTGCCAGCATGGGGCTGAACACCGGGGAGCTGTTTTTT. Translating gives CASMGLNTGELFF.

The CDR3 spells CASSVGLGTDTQYF. CDR3 DNA sequence: TGCGCCAGCAGCGTCGGCCTAGGCACAGATACGCAGTATTTT. The chain uses TRBV4-1 and TRBJ2-3; no clear D. Germline V gives CDR1 MGHRA, CDR2 YSYEKL. Trimming left V 5 bases short and J 1 base short, with 10 bases between. This CDR3 spans 14 amino acids.

V is TRBV4-1 and J is TRBJ2-3; no reliable D call. CDR1 is MGHRA, CDR2 YSYEKL, per germline. The CDR3 is made up of 17 amino acids. V lost 0 bases, J lost 1 base, and 14 bases lay in between. The CDR3 protein is CASSQDSPGPGTDTQYF. Here the CDR3 DNA reads TGCGCCAGCAGCCAAGATAGTCCTGGTCCTGGCACAGATACGCAGTATTTT.

This clonotype was seen a few times. Here the CDR3 DNA reads TGTGCCAGTAGTCCGGGACAGGGAAACATTCAGTACTTC. Amino acids: CASSPGQGNIQYF. This chain connects TRBV19 to TRBJ2-4; 9 nucleotides agree with TRBD1. The CDR3 runs to 13 residues. The junction had 2 bases not matched to a gene; V was cut back by 5 bases and J by 6 bases. Looked up from germline, CDR1 is LNHDA and CDR2 is SQIVND (reference sequence). The full variable domain, its missing parts supplied by reference TRBV19 and TRBJ2-4, is DGGITQSPKYLFRKEGQNVTLSCEQNLNHDAMYWYRQDPGQGLRLIYYSQIVNDFQKGDIAEGYSVSREKKESFPLTVTSAQKNPTAFYLCASSPGQGNIQYFGAGTRLSVL.

The J gene is TRBJ1-2, the V gene TRBV7-4; 9 bases fit TRBD1. V lost 1 base to trimming and J lost 4 bases; unmatched junction nucleotides: 7. The CDR3 has 16 amino acids. Germline loops: CDR1 SGHVT, CDR2 SQSDAQ. The CDR3 DNA is TGTGCCAGCAGCTTAGTTCTGGACAGGGGTGGCTATGGCTACACCTTC. This translates into CASSLVLDRGGYGYTF.

This clonotype has just a few counts. V gene TRBV4-1 combines with J gene TRBJ2-1; D is unclear. Germline V gene data show CDR1 as MGHRA and CDR2 as YSYEKL. This CDR3 contains 13 residues. Trimming shortened V by 2 bases and J by 5 bases, and 7 bases separated the two germline ends. Here the CDR3 reads CASSQYGDNEQFF. The DNA of the CDR3 is TGCGCCAGCAGCCAATATGGGGACAATGAGCAGTTCTTC.

The V call is TRBV5-1, the J call TRBJ1-1; no reliable D call. V lost 2 bases and J 4 bases, leaving 12 bases between the germline ends. There are 14 residues in the CDR3. From germline, CDR1 is SGHRS and CDR2 YFSETQ. CDR3 sequence reads: CASSFDPLVTEAFF. The CDR3 region has the DNA TGCGCCAGCAGCTTTGACCCCCTGGTCACTGAAGCTTTCTTT.

V usage is TRBV28 and J usage is TRBJ2-7; 9 bases align to TRBD1. Germline loops: CDR1 MDHEN, CDR2 SYDVKM. CDR3 length: 15 residues. The trim removed 5 bases at V and 2 bases at J, leaving 7 bases unmatched. The CDR3 nucleotides are TGTGCCAGCAGTGCCCGGGACAGGGCAACCTACGAGCAGTACGTC. It translates to CASSARDRATYEQYV.

This clonotype was found a few times. The J gene is TRBJ1-2, the V gene TRBV12-3 or TRBV12-4; D ambiguous. The CDR3 loop spans 14 amino acids. Trimming removed 0 bases at V and 4 bases at J, with 9 bases between. Here the CDR3 DNA reads TGTGCCAGCAGTTTAGCGCTACACGGCTATGGCTACACCTTC. Translating it yields CASSLALHGYGYTF.

The table lists this clonotype with a few counts. The V call is TRBV7-9, the J call TRBJ1-5, with unresolved D. This CDR3 region has 14 residues. V lost 5 bases, J lost 0 bases, and 8 bases lay in between. Germline lookup yields CDR1 SEHNR and CDR2 FQNEAQ (reference sequence). The CDR3 reads CASSSLFSNQPQHF. In DNA form, the CDR3 reads TGTGCCAGCAGCAGCCTATTTAGCAATCAGCCCCAGCATTTT.

This clonotype was counted a few times. The rearrangement uses TRBV25-1 and TRBJ1-4, with D maybe TRBD1 (5 bases). The germline gives CDR1 MGHDK, CDR2 SYGVNS. V was cut by 6 bases and J by 4 bases, with 15 bases left in between. The CDR3 has 15 amino acids. In DNA, the CDR3 is TGTGCCAGCAGAGACGGGAAGGGGCATAATGAAAAACTGTTTTTT. This codes for CASRDGKGHNEKLFF.